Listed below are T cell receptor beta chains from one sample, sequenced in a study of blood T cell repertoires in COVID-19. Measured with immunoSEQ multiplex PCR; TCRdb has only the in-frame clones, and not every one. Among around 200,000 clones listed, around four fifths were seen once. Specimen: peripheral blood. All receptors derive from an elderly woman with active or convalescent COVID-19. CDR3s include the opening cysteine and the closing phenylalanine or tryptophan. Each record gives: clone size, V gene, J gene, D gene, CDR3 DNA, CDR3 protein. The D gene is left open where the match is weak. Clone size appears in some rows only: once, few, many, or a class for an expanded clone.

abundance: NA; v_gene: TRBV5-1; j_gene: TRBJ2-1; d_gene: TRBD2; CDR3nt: TGCGCCAGCAGCTTGGCTCTCCTTGGGACTAGCGATGAGCAGTTCTTC; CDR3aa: CASSLALLGTSDEQFF
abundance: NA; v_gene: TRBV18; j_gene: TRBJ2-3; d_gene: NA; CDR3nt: TGTGCCAGCTCACCACGAGGCCAGGGTGTCCCAGATACGCAGTATTTT; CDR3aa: CASSPRGQGVPDTQYF
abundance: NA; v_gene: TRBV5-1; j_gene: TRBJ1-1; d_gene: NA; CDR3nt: TGCGCCAGCAGCTTGGGCGTCAGGGGCACAGAAGCTTTCTTT; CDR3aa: CASSLGVRGTEAFF
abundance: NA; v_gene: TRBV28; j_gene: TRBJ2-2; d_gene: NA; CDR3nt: TGTGCCCCCCCCAGGGCTCTCTCTATCGGGGAGCTGTTTTTT; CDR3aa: CAPPRALSIGELFF
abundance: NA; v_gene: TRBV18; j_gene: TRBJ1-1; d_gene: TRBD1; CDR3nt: TGTGCCAGCTCACCTATACAGGGGGGAGGCACTGAAGCTTTCTTT; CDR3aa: CASSPIQGGGTEAFF
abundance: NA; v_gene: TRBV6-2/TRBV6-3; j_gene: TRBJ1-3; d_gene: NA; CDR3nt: TGTGCCAGCAGTTTGGACGGGGGATCTCTCGGGAACACCATATATTTT; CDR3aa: CASSLDGGSLGNTIYF
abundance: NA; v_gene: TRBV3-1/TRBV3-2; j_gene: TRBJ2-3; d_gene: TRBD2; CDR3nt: TGTGCCAGCAGCCAAGATGGAACGGGGGGGCCATATATGAGAGATACGCAGTATTTT; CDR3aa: CASSQDGTGGPYMRDTQYF
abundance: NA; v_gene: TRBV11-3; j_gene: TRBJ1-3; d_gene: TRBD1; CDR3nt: TGTGCCAGCAGCTTAGTGGGACAGGGAAAGCCTTCTGGAAACACCATATATTTT; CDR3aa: CASSLVGQGKPSGNTIYF
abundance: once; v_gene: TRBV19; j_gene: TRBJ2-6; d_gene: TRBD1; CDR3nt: TGTGCCAGTAGCCCGACAGGGGACCTATCTTCTGGGGCCAACGTCCTGACTTTC; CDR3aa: CASSPTGDLSSGANVLTF
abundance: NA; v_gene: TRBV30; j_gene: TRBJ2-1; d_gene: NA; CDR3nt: TGTGCCTGGGACCGGGGGAGACAGGGTAACAATGAGCAGTTCTTC; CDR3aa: CAWDRGRQGNNEQFF
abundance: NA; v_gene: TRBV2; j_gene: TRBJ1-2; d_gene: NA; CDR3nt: TGTGCCAGCAGTGAACCTCGGGGCTACACCTTC; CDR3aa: CASSEPRGYTF
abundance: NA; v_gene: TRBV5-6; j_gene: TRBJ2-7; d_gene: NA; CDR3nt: TGTGCCAGCTCAGTTGGTCCAACTAAAGAGCAGTACTTC; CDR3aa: CASSVGPTKEQYF
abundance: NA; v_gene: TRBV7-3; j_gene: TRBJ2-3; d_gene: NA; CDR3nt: TGTGCCAGCAGCCCCGGGGGAGGACGCACAGATACGCAGTATTTT; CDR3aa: CASSPGGGRTDTQYF
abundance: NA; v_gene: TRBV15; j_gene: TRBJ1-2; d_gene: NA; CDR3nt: TGTGCCACCAGCAGAGATTACGCGGGTAGCTATGGCTACACCTTC; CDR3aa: CATSRDYAGSYGYTF
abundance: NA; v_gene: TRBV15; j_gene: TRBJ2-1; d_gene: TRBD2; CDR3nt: TGTGCCACCAGCGGGTTGCTAGCGGGGGGGCCGAGTGAGCAGTTCTTC; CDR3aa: CATSGLLAGGPSEQFF
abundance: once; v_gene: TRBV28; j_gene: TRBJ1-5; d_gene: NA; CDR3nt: TGTGCCAGCAGCCAGGGGCCCCAGCATTTT; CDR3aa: CASSQGPQHF
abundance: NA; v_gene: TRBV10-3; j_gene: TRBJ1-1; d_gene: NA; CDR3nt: TGTGCCATCAGTGTTTCGACAGGACCGAACACTGAAGCTTTCTTT; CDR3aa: CAISVSTGPNTEAFF
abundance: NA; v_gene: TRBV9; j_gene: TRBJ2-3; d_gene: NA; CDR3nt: TGTGCCAGCAGCGTAGGAGGTAAAACAGATACGCAGTATTTT; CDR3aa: CASSVGGKTDTQYF
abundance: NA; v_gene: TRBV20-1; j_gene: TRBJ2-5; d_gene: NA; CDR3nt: TGCAGTGCTAGGAGCCAAGAGACCCAGTACTTC; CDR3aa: CSARSQETQYF
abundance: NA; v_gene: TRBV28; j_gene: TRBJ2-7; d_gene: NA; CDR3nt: TGTGCCAGCAGTTCACTGAGGGAGCAGTACTTC; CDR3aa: CASSSLREQYF
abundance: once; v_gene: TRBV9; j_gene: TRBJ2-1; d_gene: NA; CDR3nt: TGTGCCAGCAGCGTAGGCGGGATCCTCGGCGCCAATGAGCAGTTCTTC; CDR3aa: CASSVGGILGANEQFF
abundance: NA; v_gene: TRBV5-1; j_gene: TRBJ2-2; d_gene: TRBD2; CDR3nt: TGCGCCAGCAGAAGAACTAGCGGATCGAACACCGGGGAGCTGTTTTTT; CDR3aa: CASRRTSGSNTGELFF
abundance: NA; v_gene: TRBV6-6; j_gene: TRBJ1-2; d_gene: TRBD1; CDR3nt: TGTGCCAGCAGTTCAATCGACAGGGGGAATGGCTACACCTTC; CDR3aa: CASSSIDRGNGYTF
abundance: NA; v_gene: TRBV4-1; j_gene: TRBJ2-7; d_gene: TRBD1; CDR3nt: TGCGCCAGCAGCCAAGCCCTCAGGACAGGGGGCTCGGAAGAGCAGTACTTC; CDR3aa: CASSQALRTGGSEEQYF
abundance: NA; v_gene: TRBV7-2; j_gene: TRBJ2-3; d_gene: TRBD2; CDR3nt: TGTGCCAGCAGGCCCCGGGGGGGAGATACGCAGTATTTT; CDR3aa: CASRPRGGDTQYF
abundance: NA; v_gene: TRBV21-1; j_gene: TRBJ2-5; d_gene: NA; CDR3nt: TGTGCCAGCAGCACTGGGACAGGGGGAAACCAAGAGACCCAGTACTTC; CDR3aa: CASSTGTGGNQETQYF
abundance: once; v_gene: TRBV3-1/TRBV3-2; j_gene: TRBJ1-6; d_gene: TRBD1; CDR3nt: TGTGCCAGCAGCCCCGGACAGGGGGCTTCACCCCTCCACTTT; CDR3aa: CASSPGQGASPLHF
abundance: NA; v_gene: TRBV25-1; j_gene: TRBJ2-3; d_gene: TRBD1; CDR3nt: TGTGCCAGCAGTAGGGGCGGACAGGTAGCAGATACGCAGTATTTT; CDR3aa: CASSRGGQVADTQYF